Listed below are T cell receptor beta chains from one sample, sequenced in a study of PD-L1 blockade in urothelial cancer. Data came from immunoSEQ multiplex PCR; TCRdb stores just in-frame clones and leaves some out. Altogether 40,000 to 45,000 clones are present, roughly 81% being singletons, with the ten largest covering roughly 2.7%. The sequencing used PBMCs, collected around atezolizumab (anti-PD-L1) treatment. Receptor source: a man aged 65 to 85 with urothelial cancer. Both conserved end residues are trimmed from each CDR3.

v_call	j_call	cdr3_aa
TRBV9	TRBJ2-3	ASSPGTSDRTDTQY
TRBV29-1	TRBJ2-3	SVTTGGTDTQY
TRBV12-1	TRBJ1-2	ASSPWTGNNGYT
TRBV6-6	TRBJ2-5	ASSKTGTSAETQY
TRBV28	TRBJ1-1	ASSAQGRLEAF
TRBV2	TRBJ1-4	ASSEVFVDRGPNEKLF
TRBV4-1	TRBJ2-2	ASSSRQGGTGELF
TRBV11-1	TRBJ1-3	ASSLATGYRGNTIY
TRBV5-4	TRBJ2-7	ASSPNPGTSYNEQY
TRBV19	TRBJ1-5	ASSMAQGVRQPQH
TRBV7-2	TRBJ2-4	ASSSPQGGKNIQY
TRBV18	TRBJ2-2	ASSPEMTGTGELF
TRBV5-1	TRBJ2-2	ASSWTSGSSGELF
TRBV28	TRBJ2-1	ASSLGLAGLNEQF
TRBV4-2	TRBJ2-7	ASSQVYDGRGRVTYEQY
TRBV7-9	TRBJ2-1	ASSWTSGRSDEQF
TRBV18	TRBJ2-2	ASSPRGLDTGELF
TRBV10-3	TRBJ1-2	AISAGSSGYT
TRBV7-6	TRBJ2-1	ASSRGGRAWNEQF